This record concerns one T cell receptor beta chain sequence. The antigen is not known. The sample belongs to a study of graft-versus-host responses after intestinal transplantation. Background on the study: Induction using anti-thymocyte globulin, followed by tacrolimus and steroids for approximately 3 years, was given to all recipients. Overall study results and limits: GvH clonotypes were identified within recipient marrow, with a subset emerging first in ileum or blood.

Repertoires were generated with immunoSEQ multiplex PCR, while TCRdb's copy carries only in-frame clones and drops some. The table shows 90,000 to 150,000 clones, with 80% to 95% occurring only once. This CDR3 region has 16 residues. Unmatched junction bases numbered 10, after V lost 5 bases and J lost 4 bases. Germline V lookup: CDR1 LNHDA, CDR2 SQIVND (reference sequence). Sequenced here: unstimulated CD4+ T cells sorted from spleen or lymph node cells, sampled before intestinal transplant. This TCR came from a human donor who received an intestinal transplant. The chain links TRBV19 to TRBJ1-2, with TRBD1 identical over 10 bases. This chain's CDR3 is CASSPPDRGYVYGYTF. The CDR3 bases are TGTGCCAGTAGTCCCCCGGACAGGGGGTATGTCTATGGCTACACCTTC. Full variable domain (missing parts from reference TRBV19 and TRBJ1-2): DGGITQSPKYLFRKEGQNVTLSCEQNLNHDAMYWYRQDPGQGLRLIYYSQIVNDFQKGDIAEGYSVSREKKESFPLTVTSAQKNPTAFYLCASSPPDRGYVYGYTFGSGTRLTVV.